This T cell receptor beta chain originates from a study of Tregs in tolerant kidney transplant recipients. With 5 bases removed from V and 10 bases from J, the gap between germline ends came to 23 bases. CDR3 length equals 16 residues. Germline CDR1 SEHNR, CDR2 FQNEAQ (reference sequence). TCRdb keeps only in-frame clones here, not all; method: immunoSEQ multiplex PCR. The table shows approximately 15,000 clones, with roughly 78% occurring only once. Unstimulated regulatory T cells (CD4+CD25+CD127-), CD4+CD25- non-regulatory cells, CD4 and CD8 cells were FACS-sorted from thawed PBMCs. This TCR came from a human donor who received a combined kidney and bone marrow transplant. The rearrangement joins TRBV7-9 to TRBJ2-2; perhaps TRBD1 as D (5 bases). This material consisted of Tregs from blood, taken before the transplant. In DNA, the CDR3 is TGTGCCAGCAGCCTAGGGGCCTTCAGGGCATTGGTGGAGCTGTTTTTT. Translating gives CASSLGAFRALVELFF.